This entry lists 13 T cell receptor beta chains sequenced from one sample in a study of beta chain features in type 1 diabetes. Study outcomes and limitations: Shortening that was moderate but significant affected the TCRB CDR3s of Type 1 diabetes patients in all four CD4+ subsets.

What was sequenced were expressed TCRB transcripts, since all of the isolated RNA had been reverse transcribed. Sequencing was performed with immunoSEQ multiplex PCR; in TCRdb, only in-frame clones are kept and a portion is missing. Among 250,000 to 300,000 clones listed, 13% to 15% were seen once. Antigens of these TCRs are unknown. The sample taken for sequencing was naive CD4+ T cells from blood. Receptors originate from a man aged 30-40 years with type 1 diabetes.

The chain is built from TRBV5-1 and TRBJ2-5; 10 nucleotides align to TRBD2. Germline trimming cut 4 bases from V and 5 bases from J; bases unmatched to any gene: 11. The CDR3 totals 16 residues. CDR1 SGHRS and CDR2 YFSETQ come from the germline V gene. CDR3 residues: CASSPLSSGSGETQYF. The CDR3, as DNA: TGCGCCAGCAGCCCGTTATCTAGCGGGAGCGGGGAGACCCAGTACTTC.

The V and J genes are TRBV7-9 and TRBJ2-7; D is uncertain. Germline CDR1 SEHNR, CDR2 FQNEAQ (reference sequence). There are 16 residues in the CDR3. V was clipped by 5 bases and J by 2 bases, with 19 bases between them. The CDR3 coding sequence is TGTGCCAGCAGCCCCGCGAGTGGTGTAGCTACCTACGAGCAGTACTTC. Translated: CASSPASGVATYEQYF.

In this sample, this clone turned up a few times. The chain joins TRBV10-3 to TRBJ2-7; TRBD2 matches 7 bases. The CDR3 is made up of 14 amino acids. Germline CDR1 ENHRY, CDR2 SYGVKD. J lost 3 bases, V lost 2 bases, and 4 bases had no gene match. CDR3: CAISEQSGDYEQYF. The CDR3, as DNA: TGTGCCATCAGTGAGCAGAGCGGGGACTACGAGCAGTACTTC.

The chain employs TRBV7-9 and TRBJ2-1; 9 nucleotides line up with TRBD2. Germline loops: CDR1 SEHNR, CDR2 FQNEAQ (reference sequence). The CDR3 loop spans 15 amino acids. V lost 3 bases to trimming and J lost 9 bases; unmatched junction nucleotides: 9. In DNA, the CDR3 is TGTGCCAGCAGCTTTCTAGCGGGGCATACGGGTGAGCAGTTCTTC. Translated: CASSFLAGHTGEQFF.

This chain joins TRBV7-6 and TRBJ2-7; perhaps TRBD2 as D (6 bases). V was clipped by 7 bases and J by 5 bases, with 18 bases between them. CDR3 length equals 14 residues. Germline CDR1 is SGHVS and CDR2 is FNYEAQ. This CDR3 reads CASTRGDSGDEQYF. For the CDR3, the DNA is TGTGCCAGCACCCGAGGGGACTCGGGGGACGAGCAGTACTTC.

The V call is TRBV25-1, the J call TRBJ2-1; TRBD1 is a possible D gene (5 bases). The germline V gene has CDR1 MGHDK and CDR2 SYGVNS. With 8 bases removed from V and 0 bases from J, the gap between germline ends came to 14 bases. The CDR3 totals 15 residues. Written as DNA, the CDR3 is TGTGCCAGCGCATCGGCAGGGCCCTCCTACAATGAGCAGTTCTTC. Protein sequence: CASASAGPSYNEQFF. The variable domain in full, with the rest retrieved from reference TRBV25-1 and TRBJ2-1, is EADIYQTPRYLVIGTGKKITLECSQTMGHDKMYWYQQDPGMELHLIHYSYGVNSTEKGDLSSESTVSRIRTEHFPLTLESARPSHTSQYLCASASAGPSYNEQFFGPGTRLTVL.

The rearrangement joins TRBV30 to TRBJ2-2; 7 nucleotides align to TRBD2. The CDR3 totals 14 residues. The V gene end was trimmed by 4 bases and the J gene end by 5 bases; junction bases not matched to a gene: 7. Per the germline V gene, CDR1 is GTSNPN and CDR2 is SVGIG (reference sequence). The CDR3 sequence is CAWTRGRLTGELFF. CDR3 in DNA: TGTGCCTGGACCCGCGGGAGATTAACCGGGGAGCTGTTTTTT.

This clone was detected a few times. Other DNA sequences in the sample encode the same CDR3. The chain employs TRBV15 and TRBJ2-1, with a tentative D call TRBD2 (5 bases). The ends were cut back, 2 bases at V and 0 bases at J, with 8 bases in the middle. Germline loops: CDR1 LNHNV, CDR2 YYDKDF (reference sequence). CDR3 length: 15 residues. CDR3 DNA: TGTGCCACCAGCAGAAGCGGTAGCTCCTACAATGAGCAGTTCTTC. Protein: CATSRSGSSYNEQFF.

This clone was picked up a small number of times. This chain joins TRBV11-1 and TRBJ2-7; D is undetermined. Looked up from germline, CDR1 is SGHAT and CDR2 is FQDESV (reference sequence). The CDR3 consists of 13 residues. V shed 1 base and J shed 7 bases, with 11 bases lying between them. The CDR3 coding sequence is TGTGCCAGCAGCTTAGGGAGAAGGTGGGAGCAGTACTTC. As protein: CASSLGRRWEQYF.

This clone was observed a few times. This chain connects TRBV28 to TRBJ2-2; D perhaps matches TRBD1 (5 bases). The CDR3 runs to 15 residues. Germline values: CDR1 MDHEN, CDR2 SYDVKM. Deletions cut 6 bases from V and 3 bases from J, with 14 bases between. The CDR3 loop reads CASSSSGAYTGELFF. The CDR3 DNA follows: TGTGCCAGCAGCTCTTCTGGGGCGTACACCGGGGAGCTGTTTTTT.

V usage is TRBV28 and J usage is TRBJ2-7; D is undetermined. This CDR3 comprises 14 residues. CDR1 and CDR2 (germline): MDHEN, SYDVKM. Between the trimmed V and J ends, which lost 3 bases and 0 bases, there was a span of 9 bases. The CDR3 bases are TGTGCCAGCAGTTTCGCCCATAGCTCCTACGAGCAGTACTTC. This translates into CASSFAHSSYEQYF.

This clone was seen a few times. The chain uses TRBV7-9 and TRBJ1-1; D not certain. Trimming cost V 2 bases and J 4 bases, with 14 bases left between them. Germline V lookup: CDR1 SEHNR, CDR2 FQNEAQ (reference sequence). This CDR3 is built from 15 residues. CDR3: CASSLRRIGSTEAFF. DNA for the CDR3: TGTGCCAGCAGCTTACGGAGAATCGGCAGCACTGAAGCTTTCTTT.

The chain has TRBV25-1 and TRBJ2-3; D may be TRBD2 (7 bases). The CDR3 loop spans 14 amino acids. Trimming removed 2 bases from V and 6 bases from J, with 12 bases in between. Germline V gene data show CDR1 as MGHDK and CDR2 as SYGVNS. CDR3 protein: CASSEGGGGDTQYF. The CDR3 DNA is TGTGCCAGCAGTGAAGGTGGGGGGGGCGATACGCAGTATTTT.